This T cell receptor (beta chain) was documented in a study of regulatory T cells in long-lasting Graves disease. General study findings and limits: Newly diagnosed patients shared about a thousand public clonotypes; persistent patients shared 2,500 to 3,000.

Time point described: newly diagnosed GD, antithyroid drugs for less than 3 months. There was RNA extracted from PBMCs, and the TCR library was made from it. This CDR3 has 14 residues. J gave up 1 base and V 10 bases, and 9 bases lay outside the gene matches. Germline V gene sequence: CDR1 ENHRY, CDR2 SYGVKD. There are many counts of this clonotype. The target antigen is unknown. Relying on iRepertoire HTBI primers and Arm-PCR of CDR3 regions, the team built TCR beta libraries. TCRdb re-called the multiplex PCR reads through MiXCR, storing one row per CDR3 protein. The table has some 240,000 distinct CDR3 sequences, about 19% seen once. These same data were also listed under a study on T cells in Graves' hyperthyroidism and ophthalmopathy. That source notes: The study left out patients who had uncontrolled infection, other autoimmune disease, pregnancy or lactation. The study used the HTBI primer set for a first-round RT-PCR of the TCR CDR3.

The sequences come from peripheral blood mononuclear cells (PBMCs), collected at new diagnosis, from a patient treated with antithyroid drugs. The chain joins TRBV10-3 to TRBJ1-1, with 7 bases fitting TRBD1. The clonotype was recovered from a young woman with Graves disease. The CDR3 DNA reads as TGTGCCACACAGGGGATGGGGGGGAACACTGAAGCTTTCTTT. Protein product: CATQGMGGNTEAFF.